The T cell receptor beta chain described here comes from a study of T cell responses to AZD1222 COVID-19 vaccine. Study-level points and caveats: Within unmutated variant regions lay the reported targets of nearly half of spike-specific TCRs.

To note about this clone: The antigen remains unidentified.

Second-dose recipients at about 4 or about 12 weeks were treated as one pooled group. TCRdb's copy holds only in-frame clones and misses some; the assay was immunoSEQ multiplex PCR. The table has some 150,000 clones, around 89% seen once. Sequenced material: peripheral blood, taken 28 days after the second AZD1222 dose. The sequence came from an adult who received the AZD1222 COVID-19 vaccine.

CDR3 amino acids: CSAARTDTQYF. CDR3 coding DNA: TGCAGTGCTGCACGCACAGATACGCAGTATTTT. The genes are TRBV20-1 and TRBJ2-3; D gene ambiguous. The CDR3 runs to 11 residues. The V gene's germline CDR1 is DFQATT and CDR2 SNEGSKA (reference sequence). The germline V and J ends were trimmed by 5 bases and 1 base, with 4 bases remaining between them.